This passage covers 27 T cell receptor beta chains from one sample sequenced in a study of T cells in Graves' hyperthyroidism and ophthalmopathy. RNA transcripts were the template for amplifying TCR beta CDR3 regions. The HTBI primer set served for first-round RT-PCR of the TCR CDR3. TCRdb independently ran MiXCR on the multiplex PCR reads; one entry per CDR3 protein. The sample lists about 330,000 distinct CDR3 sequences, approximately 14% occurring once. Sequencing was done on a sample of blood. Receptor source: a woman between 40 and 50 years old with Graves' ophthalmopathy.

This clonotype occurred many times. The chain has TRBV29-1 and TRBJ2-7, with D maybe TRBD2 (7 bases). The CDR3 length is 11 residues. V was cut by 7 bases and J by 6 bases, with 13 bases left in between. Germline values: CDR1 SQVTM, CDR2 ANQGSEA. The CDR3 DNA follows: TGCAGCGGGGGGGGGCCGGGCGAGCAGTACTTC. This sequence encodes CSGGGPGEQYF.

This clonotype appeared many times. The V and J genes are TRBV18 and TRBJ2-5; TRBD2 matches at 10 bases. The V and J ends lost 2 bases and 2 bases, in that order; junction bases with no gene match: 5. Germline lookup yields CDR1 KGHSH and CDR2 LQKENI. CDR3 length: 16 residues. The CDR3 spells CASSPTLAGLQETQYF. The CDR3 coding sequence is TGTGCCAGCTCACCAACACTAGCGGGGTTACAAGAGACCCAGTACTTC.

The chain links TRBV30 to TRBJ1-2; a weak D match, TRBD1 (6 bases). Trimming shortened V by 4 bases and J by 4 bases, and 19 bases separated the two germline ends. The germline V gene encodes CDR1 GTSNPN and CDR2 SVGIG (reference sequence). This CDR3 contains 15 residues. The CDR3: CAWTRTGQPLYGYTF. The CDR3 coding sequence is TGTGCCTGGACCAGAACCGGACAGCCTCTCTATGGCTACACCTTC.

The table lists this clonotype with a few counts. The chain's CDR3 is CSAREGEGGNQPQHF. The CDR3 DNA is TGCAGTGCTAGAGAGGGGGAAGGCGGGAATCAGCCCCAGCATTTT. V and J are TRBV20-1 and TRBJ1-5, with D possibly matching TRBD1 (5 bases). This CDR3 is 15 amino acids long. Germline V gene lookup returns CDR1 DFQATT and CDR2 SNEGSKA (reference sequence). V was clipped by 0 bases and J by 4 bases, with 13 bases between them.

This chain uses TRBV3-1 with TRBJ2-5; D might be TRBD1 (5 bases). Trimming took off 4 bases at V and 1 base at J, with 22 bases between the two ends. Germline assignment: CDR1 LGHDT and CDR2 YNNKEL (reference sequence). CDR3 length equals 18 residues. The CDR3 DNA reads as TGTGCCAGCAGCCGCGAGTTTGGGGCCGCCCGGCTCCAAGAGACCCAGTACTTC. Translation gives CASSREFGAARLQETQYF.

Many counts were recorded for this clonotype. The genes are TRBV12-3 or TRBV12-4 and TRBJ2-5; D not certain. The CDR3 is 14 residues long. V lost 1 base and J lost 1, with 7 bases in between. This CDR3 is CASSLVVRQETQYF. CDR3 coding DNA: TGTGCCAGCAGTTTAGTGGTCCGCCAAGAGACCCAGTACTTC.

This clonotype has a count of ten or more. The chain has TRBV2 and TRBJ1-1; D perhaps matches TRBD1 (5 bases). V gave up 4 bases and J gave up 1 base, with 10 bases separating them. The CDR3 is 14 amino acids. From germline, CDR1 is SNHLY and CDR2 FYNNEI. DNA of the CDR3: TGTGCCAGCAGTGTTCTGGGGACGAACACTGAAGCTTTCTTT. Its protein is CASSVLGTNTEAFF.

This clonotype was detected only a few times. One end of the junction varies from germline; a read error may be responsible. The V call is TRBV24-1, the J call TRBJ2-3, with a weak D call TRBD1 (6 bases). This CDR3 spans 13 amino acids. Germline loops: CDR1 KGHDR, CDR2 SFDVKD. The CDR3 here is CATSGTGWGTRYF. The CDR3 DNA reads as TGTGCCACCAGTGGAACAGGGTGGGGTACGCGGTATTTT.

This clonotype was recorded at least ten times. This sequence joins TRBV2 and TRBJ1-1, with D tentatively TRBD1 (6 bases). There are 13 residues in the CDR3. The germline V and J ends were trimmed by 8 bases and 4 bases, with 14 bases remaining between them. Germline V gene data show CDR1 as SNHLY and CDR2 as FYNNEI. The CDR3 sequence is CASGGPRGTEAFF. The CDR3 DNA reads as TGTGCCAGCGGGGGGCCCCGGGGCACTGAAGCTTTCTTT.

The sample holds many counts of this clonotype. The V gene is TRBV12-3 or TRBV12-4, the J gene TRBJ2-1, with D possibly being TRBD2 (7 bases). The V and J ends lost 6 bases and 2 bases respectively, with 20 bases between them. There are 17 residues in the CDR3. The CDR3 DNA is TGTGCCAGCAGCATTTTTAGTGGGGGGGCCCCCTACAATGAGCAGTTCTTC. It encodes CASSIFSGGAPYNEQFF.

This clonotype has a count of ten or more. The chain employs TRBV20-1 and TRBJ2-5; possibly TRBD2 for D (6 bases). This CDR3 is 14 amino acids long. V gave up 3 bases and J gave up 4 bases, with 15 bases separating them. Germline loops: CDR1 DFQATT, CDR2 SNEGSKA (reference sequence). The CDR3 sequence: CSARVGSSGETQYF. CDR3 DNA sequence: TGCAGTGCTAGGGTGGGAAGTAGCGGAGAGACCCAGTACTTC.

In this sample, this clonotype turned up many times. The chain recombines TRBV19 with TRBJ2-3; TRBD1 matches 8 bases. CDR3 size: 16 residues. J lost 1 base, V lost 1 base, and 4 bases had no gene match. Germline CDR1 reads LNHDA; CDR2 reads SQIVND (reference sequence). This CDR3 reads CASSIGGQVGTDTQYF. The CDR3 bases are TGTGCCAGTAGTATAGGGGGACAGGTGGGCACAGATACGCAGTATTTT.

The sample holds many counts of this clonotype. CDR3 in amino acids: CSARWGAGDTQYF. The CDR3 DNA reads as TGCAGTGCTAGGTGGGGGGCCGGAGATACGCAGTATTTT. The V call is TRBV20-1, the J call TRBJ2-3; possibly TRBD1 or TRBD2 for D (6 bases each). Between the trimmed V and J ends, which lost 3 bases and 5 bases, there was a span of 12 bases. The germline V gene encodes CDR1 DFQATT and CDR2 SNEGSKA (reference sequence). This CDR3 has 13 amino acids.

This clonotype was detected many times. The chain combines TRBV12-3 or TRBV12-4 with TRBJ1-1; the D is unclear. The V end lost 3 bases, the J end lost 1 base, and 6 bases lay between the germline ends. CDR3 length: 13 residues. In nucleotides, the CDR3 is TGTGCCAGCAGTTTCGGGCAGAACACTGAAGCTTTCTTT. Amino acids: CASSFGQNTEAFF.

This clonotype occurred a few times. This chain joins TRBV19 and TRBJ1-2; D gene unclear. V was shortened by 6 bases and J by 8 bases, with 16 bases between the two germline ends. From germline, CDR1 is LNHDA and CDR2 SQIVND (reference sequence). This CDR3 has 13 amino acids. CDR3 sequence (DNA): TGTGCCAGTAGCATGCTATCTGGCGGAGGCTACACCTTC. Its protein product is CASSMLSGGGYTF.

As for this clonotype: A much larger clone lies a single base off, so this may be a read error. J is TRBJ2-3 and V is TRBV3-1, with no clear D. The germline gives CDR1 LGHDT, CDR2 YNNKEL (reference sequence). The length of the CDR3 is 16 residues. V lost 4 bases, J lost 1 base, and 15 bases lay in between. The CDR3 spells CASSPTLGQRTDTQYF. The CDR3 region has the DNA TGTGCCAGCAGCCCTACATTGGGCCAGCGCACAGATACGCAGTATTTT.

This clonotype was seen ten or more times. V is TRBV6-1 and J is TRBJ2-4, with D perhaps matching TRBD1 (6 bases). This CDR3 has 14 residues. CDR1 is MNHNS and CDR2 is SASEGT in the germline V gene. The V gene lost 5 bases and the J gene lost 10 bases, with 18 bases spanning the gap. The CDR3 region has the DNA TGTGCCAGCAGTAAAACAGGGTTGGGGGTTATTCAGTACTTC. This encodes CASSKTGLGVIQYF.

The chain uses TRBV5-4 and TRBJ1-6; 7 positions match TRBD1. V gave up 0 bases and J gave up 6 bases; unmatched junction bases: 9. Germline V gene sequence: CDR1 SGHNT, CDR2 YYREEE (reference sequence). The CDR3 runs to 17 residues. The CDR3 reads CASSLGRLRGINSPLHF. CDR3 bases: TGTGCCAGCAGCTTGGGGCGACTCAGGGGGATTAATTCACCCCTCCACTTT. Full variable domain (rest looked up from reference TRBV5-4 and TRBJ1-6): ETGVTQSPTHLIKTRGQQVTLRCSSQSGHNTVSWYQQALGQGPQFIFQYYREEENGRGNFPPRFSGLQFPNYSSELNVNALELDDSALYLCASSLGRLRGINSPLHFGNGTRLTVT.

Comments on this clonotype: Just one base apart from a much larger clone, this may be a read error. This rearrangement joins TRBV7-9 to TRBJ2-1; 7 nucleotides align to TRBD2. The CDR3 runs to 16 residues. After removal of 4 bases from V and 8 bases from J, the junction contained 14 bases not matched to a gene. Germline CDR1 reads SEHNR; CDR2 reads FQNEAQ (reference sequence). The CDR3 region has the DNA TGTGCCAGCAGCTCCCCCCTAGCGGAGAGCCTCGATGAGCAGTTCTTC. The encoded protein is CASSSPLAESLDEQFF. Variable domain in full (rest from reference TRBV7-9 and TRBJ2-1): DTGVSQNPRHKITKRGQNVTFRCDPISEHNRLYWYRQTLGQGPEFLTYFQNEAQLEKSRLLSDRFSAERPKGSFSTLEIQRTEQGDSAMYLCASSSPLAESLDEQFFGPGTRLTVL.

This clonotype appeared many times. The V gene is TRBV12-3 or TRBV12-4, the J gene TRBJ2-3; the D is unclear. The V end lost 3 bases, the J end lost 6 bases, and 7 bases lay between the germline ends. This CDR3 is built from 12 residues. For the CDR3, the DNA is TGTGCCAGCAGTTTCATAGTGGATACGCAGTATTTT. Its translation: CASSFIVDTQYF.

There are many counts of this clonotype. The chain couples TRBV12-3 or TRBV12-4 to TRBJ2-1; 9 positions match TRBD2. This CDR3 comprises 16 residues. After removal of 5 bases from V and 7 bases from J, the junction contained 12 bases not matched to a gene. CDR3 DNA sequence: TGTGCCAGCAGTGGGCCGGTTAGCGGGAGAGGGAATGAGCAGTTCTTC. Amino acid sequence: CASSGPVSGRGNEQFF.

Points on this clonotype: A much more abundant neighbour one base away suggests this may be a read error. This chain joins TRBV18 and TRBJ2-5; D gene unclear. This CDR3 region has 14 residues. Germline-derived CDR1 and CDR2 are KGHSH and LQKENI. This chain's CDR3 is CASSPPFRQEAQYF. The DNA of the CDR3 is TGTGCCAGCTCACCACCTTTCAGGCAAGAGGCCCAGTACTTC.

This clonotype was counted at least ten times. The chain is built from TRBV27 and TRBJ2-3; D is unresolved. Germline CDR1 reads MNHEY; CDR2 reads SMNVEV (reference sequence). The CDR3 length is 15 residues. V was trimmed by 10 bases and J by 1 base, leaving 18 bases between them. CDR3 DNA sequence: TGTGCCACCACCCTCCTCAGAGGCGGCACAGATACGCAGTATTTT. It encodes CATTLLRGGTDTQYF.

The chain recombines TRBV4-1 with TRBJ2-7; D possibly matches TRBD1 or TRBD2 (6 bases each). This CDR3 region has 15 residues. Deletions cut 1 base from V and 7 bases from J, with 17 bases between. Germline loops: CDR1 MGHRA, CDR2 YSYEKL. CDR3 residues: CASSQVAGEVGEQYF. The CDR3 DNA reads TGCGCCAGCAGCCAAGTGGCAGGGGAGGTGGGGGAGCAGTACTTC.

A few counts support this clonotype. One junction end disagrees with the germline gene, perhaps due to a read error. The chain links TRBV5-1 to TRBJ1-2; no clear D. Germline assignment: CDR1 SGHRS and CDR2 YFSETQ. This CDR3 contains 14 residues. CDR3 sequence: CASSFSDNFYGYIF. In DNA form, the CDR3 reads TGCGCCAGCAGCTTCTCCGACAATTTCTATGGCTACATCTTC.

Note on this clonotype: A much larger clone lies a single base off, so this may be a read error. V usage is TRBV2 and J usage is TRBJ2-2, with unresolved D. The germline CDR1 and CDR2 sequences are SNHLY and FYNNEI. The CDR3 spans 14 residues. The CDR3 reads CASRADTNAGELFF. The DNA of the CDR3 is TGTGCCAGCAGGGCGGATACGAACGCCGGGGAGCTGTTTTTT.

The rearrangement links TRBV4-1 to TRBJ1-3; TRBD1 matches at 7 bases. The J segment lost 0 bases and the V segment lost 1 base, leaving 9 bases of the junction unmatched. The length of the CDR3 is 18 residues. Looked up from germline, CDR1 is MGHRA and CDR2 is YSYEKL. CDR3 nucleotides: TGCGCCAGCAGCCAAGGGGGAGGGGGCCTAATCTCTGGAAACACCATATATTTT. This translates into CASSQGGGGLISGNTIYF.